The entry below describes one T cell receptor (beta chain). Repertoires were generated with immunoSEQ multiplex PCR, while TCRdb's copy carries only in-frame clones and drops some. The data show about 100,000 clones, about nine tenths seen once. This record comes from a study of T cell changes during pregnancy in multiple sclerosis. The receptor comes from a female donor with multiple sclerosis, enrolled in a pregnancy study. This sample comprised peripheral blood, obtained in the second trimester of pregnancy.

The CDR3: CASGGAGAYSDTQYF. CDR3 in DNA: TGTGCCAGCGGGGGGGCGGGAGCCTACTCAGATACGCAGTATTTT. This chain uses TRBV27 with TRBJ2-3; TRBD2 might be the D (7 bases). V was shortened by 8 bases and J by 4 bases, with 19 bases between the two germline ends. The CDR3 has 15 residues. Germline V CDR1 and CDR2: MNHEY, SMNVEV (reference sequence).